This record covers a single TCR beta chain. Its antigen remains unidentified. Genomic DNA served as template for TCR beta VDJ and CDR3 profiling. TCRdb re-called the reads through MiXCR, storing one row per CDR3 protein. The sample contains about 98,000 distinct CDR3 sequences, around 68% of which appear only once. The CDR3 length is 15 residues. V was pared by 1 base and J by 2 bases, with 12 bases between. Germline lookup yields CDR1 DFQATT and CDR2 SNEGSKA (reference sequence). These data originate in a study of CD8+CD57+ T cells in acquired aplastic anemia. In the study overall: Roughly 3 ug was the average amount of DNA from sorted CD4+ and CD8+ cells.

Sequencing was done on patients that had shown CD8+CD57+ cell expansion by flow cytometry. General study findings and limits: Significant differences in CD8+ Simpson's diversity were not observed between patients and controls.

The V and J genes are TRBV20-1 and TRBJ1-5; D ambiguous. Sequenced material: sorted CD4+, CD8+, or CD8+CD57+ T cells (not recorded which) from PBMCs. The receptor's source is a human donor with aplastic anemia. The CDR3, as DNA: TGCAGTGCTAGAGTTGGCAGGTCGGGCAATCAGCCCCAGCATTTT. Its protein is CSARVGRSGNQPQHF.